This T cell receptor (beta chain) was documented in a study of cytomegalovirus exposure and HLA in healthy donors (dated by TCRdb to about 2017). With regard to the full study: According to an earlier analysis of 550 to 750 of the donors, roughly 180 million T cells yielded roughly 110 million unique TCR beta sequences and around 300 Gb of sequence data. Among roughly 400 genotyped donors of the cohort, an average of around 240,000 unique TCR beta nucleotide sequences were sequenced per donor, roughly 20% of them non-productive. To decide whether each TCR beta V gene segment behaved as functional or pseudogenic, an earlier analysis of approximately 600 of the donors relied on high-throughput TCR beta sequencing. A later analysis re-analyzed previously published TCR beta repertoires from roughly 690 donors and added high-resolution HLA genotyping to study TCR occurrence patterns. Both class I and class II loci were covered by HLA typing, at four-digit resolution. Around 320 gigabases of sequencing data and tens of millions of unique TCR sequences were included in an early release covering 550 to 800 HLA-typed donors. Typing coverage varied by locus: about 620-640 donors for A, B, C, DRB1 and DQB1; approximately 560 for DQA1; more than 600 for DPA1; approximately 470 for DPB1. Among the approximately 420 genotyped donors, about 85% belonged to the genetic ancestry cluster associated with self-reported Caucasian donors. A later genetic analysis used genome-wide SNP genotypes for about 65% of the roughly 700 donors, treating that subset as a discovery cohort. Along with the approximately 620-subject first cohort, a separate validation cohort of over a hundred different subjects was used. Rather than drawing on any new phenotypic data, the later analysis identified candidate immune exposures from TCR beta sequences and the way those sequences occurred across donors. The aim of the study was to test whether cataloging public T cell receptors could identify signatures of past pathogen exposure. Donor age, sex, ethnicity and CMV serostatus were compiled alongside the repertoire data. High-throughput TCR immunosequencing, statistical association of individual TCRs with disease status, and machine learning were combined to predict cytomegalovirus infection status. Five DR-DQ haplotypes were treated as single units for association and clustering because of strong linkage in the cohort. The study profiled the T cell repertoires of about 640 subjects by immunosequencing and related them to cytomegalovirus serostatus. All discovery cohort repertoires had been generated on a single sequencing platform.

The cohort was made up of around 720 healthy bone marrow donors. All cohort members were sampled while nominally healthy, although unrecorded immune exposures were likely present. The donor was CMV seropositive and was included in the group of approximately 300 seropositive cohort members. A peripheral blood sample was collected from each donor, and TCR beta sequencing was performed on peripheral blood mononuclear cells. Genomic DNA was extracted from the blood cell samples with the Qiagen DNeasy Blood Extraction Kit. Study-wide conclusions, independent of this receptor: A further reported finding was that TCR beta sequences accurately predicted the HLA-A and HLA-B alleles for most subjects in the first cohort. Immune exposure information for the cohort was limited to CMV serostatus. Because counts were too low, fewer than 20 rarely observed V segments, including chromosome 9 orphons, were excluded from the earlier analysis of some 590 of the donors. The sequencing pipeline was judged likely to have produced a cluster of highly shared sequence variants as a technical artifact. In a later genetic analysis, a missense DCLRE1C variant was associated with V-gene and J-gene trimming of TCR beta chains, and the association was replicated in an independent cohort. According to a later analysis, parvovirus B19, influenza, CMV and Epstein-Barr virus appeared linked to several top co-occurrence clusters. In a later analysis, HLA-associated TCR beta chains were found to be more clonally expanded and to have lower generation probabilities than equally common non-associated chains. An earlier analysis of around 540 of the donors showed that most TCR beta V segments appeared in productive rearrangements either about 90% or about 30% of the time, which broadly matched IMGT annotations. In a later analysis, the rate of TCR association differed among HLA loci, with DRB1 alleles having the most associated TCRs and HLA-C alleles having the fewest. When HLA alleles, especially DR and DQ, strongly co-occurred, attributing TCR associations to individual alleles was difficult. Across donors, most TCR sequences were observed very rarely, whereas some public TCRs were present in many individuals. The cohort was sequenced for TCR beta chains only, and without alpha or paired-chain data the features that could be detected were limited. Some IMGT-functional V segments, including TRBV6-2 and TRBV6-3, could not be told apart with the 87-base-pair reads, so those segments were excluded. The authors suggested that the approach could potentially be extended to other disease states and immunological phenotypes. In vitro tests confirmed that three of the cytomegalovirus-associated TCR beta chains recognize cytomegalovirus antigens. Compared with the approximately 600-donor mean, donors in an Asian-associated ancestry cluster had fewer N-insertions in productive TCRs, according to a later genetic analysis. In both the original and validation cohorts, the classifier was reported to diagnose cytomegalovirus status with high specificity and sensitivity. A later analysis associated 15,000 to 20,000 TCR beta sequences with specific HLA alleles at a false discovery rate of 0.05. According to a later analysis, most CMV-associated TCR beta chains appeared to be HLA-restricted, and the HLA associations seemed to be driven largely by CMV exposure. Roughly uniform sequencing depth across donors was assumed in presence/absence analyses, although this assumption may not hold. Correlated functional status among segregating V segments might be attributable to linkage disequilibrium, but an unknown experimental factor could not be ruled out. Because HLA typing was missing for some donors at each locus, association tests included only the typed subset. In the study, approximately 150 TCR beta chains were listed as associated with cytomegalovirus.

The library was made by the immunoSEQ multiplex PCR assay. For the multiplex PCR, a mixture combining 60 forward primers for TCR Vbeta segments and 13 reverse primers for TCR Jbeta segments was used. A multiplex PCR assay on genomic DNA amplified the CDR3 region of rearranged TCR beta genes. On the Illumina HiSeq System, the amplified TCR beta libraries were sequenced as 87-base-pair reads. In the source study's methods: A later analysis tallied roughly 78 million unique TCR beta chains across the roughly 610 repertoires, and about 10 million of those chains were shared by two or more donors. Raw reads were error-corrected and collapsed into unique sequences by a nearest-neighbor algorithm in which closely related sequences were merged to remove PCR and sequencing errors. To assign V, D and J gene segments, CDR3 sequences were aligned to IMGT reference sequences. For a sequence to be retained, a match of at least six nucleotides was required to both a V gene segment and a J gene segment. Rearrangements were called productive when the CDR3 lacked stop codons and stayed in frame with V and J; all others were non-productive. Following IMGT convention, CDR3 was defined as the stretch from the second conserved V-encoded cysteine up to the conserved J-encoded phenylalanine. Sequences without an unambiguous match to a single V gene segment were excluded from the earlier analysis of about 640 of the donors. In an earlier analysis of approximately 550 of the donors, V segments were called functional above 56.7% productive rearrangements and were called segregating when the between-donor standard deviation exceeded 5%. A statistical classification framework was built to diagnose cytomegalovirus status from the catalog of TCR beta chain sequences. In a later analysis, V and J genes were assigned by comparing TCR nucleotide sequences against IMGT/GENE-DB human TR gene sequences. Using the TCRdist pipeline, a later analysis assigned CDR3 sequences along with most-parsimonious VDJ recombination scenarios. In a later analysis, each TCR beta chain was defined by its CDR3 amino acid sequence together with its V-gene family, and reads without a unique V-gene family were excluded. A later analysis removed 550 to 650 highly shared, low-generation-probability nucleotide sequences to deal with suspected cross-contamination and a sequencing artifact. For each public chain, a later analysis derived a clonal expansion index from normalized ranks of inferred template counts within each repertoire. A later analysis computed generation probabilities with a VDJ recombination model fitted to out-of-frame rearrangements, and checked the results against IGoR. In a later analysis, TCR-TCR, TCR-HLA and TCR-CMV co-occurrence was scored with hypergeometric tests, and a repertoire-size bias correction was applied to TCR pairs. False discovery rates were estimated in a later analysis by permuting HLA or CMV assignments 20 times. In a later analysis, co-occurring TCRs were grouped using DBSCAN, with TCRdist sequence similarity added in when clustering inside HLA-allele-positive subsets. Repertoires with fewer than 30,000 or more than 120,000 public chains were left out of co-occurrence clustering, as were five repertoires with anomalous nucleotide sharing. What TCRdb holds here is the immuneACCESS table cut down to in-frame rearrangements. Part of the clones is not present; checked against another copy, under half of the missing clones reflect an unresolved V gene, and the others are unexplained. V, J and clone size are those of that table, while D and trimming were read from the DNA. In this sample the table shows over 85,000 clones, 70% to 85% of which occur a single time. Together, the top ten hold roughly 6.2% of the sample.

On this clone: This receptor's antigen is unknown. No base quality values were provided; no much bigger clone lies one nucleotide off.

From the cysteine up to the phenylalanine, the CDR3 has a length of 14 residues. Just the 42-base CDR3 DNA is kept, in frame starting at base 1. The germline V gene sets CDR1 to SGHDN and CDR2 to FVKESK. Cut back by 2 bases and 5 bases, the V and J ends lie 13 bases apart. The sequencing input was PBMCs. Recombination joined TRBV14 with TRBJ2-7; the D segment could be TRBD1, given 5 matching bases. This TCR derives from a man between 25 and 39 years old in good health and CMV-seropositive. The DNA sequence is TGTGCCAGCAGCCAATTAAACGTAGGGGACGAGCAGTACTTC. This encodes CASSQLNVGDEQYF.